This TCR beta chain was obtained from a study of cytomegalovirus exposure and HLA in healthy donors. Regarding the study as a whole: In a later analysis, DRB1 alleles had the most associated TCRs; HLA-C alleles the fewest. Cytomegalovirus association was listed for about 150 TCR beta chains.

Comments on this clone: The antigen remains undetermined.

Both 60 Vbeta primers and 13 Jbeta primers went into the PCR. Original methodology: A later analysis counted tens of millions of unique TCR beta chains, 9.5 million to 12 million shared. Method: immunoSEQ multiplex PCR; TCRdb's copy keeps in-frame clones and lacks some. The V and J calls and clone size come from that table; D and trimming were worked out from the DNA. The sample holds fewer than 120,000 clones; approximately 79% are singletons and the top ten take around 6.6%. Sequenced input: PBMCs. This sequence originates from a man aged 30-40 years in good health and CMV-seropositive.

The CDR3 sequence is CSAGPTTEAFF. CDR3 nucleotides: TGCAGCGCGGGTCCCACCACTGAAGCTTTCTTT. The J gene is TRBJ1-1, the V gene TRBV29-1; D gene unclear. This CDR3 has 11 residues. In germline, CDR1 is SQVTM, CDR2 ANQGSEA. Trimming stripped 7 bases from V and 4 bases from J, with 10 bases between.